Listed below are T cell receptor beta chains from one sample, sequenced in a study of blood T cell repertoires in COVID-19. Clones were sequenced by immunoSEQ multiplex PCR, and TCRdb holds only the in-frame ones, with some missing. The sample shows around 150,000 clones, approximately 81% of them seen only once. Sequencing input: peripheral blood. Every receptor here comes from a human donor with acute or convalescent COVID-19. The donor label of this sample is uncertain. Both conserved end residues are part of each CDR3. A D gene is named only where the DNA matches it firmly. A row's size may be missing; if present it is once, few, many or a size class.

CDR3 DNA | CDR3 protein | J gene | V gene | clone size | D gene
TGCGCCAGCAGCTCCGCGGGGGCGGACTATGGCTACACCTTC | CASSSAGADYGYTF | TRBJ1-2 | TRBV5-1 | NA | NA
TGCGCCAGCAGCCTTGGGGACAGGGGTGGTTGGAACTATGGCTACACCTTC | CASSLGDRGGWNYGYTF | TRBJ1-2 | TRBV5-1 | NA | TRBD1
TGTGCCAGCAGTACAAGGGGCTGGGAGACCCAGTACTTC | CASSTRGWETQYF | TRBJ2-5 | TRBV6-5 | NA | NA
TGTGCCAGCTCACCAGATTTATCGCAGAGCGGGTATGGCTACACCTTC | CASSPDLSQSGYGYTF | TRBJ1-2 | TRBV18 | NA | NA
TGTGCCAGCAGGATGGCCCTAGGCGAAGCTTTCTTT | CASRMALGEAFF | TRBJ1-1 | TRBV12-3/TRBV12-4 | NA | NA
TGTGCCAGCAGCCTCCGGGAATTTGAGCAGTTCTTC | CASSLREFEQFF | TRBJ2-1 | TRBV3-1/TRBV3-2 | NA | NA
TGTGCCAGCAGCCCCGGGCGAGCGGGGGCCCCCTCCTACGAGCAGTACTTC | CASSPGRAGAPSYEQYF | TRBJ2-7 | TRBV3-1/TRBV3-2 | NA | TRBD2
TGTGCCAGCAGCCTGAACTTCAACTATGGCTACACCTTC | CASSLNFNYGYTF | TRBJ1-2 | TRBV12-3/TRBV12-4 | NA | NA
TGTGCCAGCTCACCACAAATAGCTTTCAATTCGGGGGAGCTGTTTTTT | CASSPQIAFNSGELFF | TRBJ2-2 | TRBV18 | NA | NA
TGTGCCAGCTCCGACCAAGAGACCCAGTACTTC | CASSDQETQYF | TRBJ2-5 | TRBV18 | few | NA
TGTGCCTGGAGTGTAAGTCCGGGGGGCGTATGGTTTGATTCACCCCTCCACTTT | CAWSVSPGGVWFDSPLHF | TRBJ1-6 | TRBV30 | NA | NA
TGCGCCAGCAGAGGACTAGCGGGGCCCAATGAGCAGTTCTTC | CASRGLAGPNEQFF | TRBJ2-1 | TRBV5-1 | once | TRBD2
TGCGCCAGCAGCTTGACCACAGGGCTTCCTGGCTACACCTTC | CASSLTTGLPGYTF | TRBJ1-2 | TRBV5-1 | NA | NA
TGTGCCAGTAGTACCTACAGGGGGTTCGATGGCTACACCTTC | CASSTYRGFDGYTF | TRBJ1-2 | TRBV19 | NA | TRBD1
TGCGCCAGCAGAGGGACAGAGAAAAGCTCCTACGAGCAGTACTTC | CASRGTEKSSYEQYF | TRBJ2-7 | TRBV10-2 | NA | TRBD1
TGTGCCAGCAGCTCAACAGGGATGTTCACTGAAGCTTTCTTT | CASSSTGMFTEAFF | TRBJ1-1 | TRBV6-5 | once | NA
TGCGCCAGCAGCCAAGAGGGACAGACCAATCAGCCCCAGCATTTT | CASSQEGQTNQPQHF | TRBJ1-5 | TRBV4-1 | NA | TRBD1
TGTGCCAGCAAGCTTACACGGGTCCACAATGAGCAGTTCTTC | CASKLTRVHNEQFF | TRBJ2-1 | TRBV13 | few | NA
TGCGCCAGCAGCTTGGTTGGGGCAGAGGATGAAAAACTGTTTTTT | CASSLVGAEDEKLFF | TRBJ1-4 | TRBV5-1 | NA | NA
TGTGCCAGCAGTTACCTTGGCCGGGACAGGGAGACCCAGTACTTC | CASSYLGRDRETQYF | TRBJ2-5 | TRBV6-5 | NA | TRBD1
TGTGCCAGCAGCTTACTAAGGGGCCGATCGGTCGAGACCCAGTACTTC | CASSLLRGRSVETQYF | TRBJ2-5 | TRBV7-7 | NA | NA
TGTGCCAGCAGCACCCCGCGGGGGGGTGGCACTGAAGCTTTCTTT | CASSTPRGGGTEAFF | TRBJ1-1 | TRBV9 | NA | NA
TGTGCCAGTAGTATAGAGACAGGGGGCGGCTACACCTTC | CASSIETGGGYTF | TRBJ1-2 | TRBV19 | NA | TRBD1
TGTGCCAGCAGCTTAGTAGGCGGTGAAGCTTTCTTT | CASSLVGGEAFF | TRBJ1-1 | TRBV7-6 | NA | NA
TGTGCCAGCAGCCAAGATAGCGGAGTCGCCTACAATGAGCAGTTCTTC | CASSQDSGVAYNEQFF | TRBJ2-1 | TRBV3-1/TRBV3-2 | NA | NA
TGTGCCAGTAGTATCGATCGGGGGGCTGAAGACACCATATATTTT | CASSIDRGAEDTIYF | TRBJ1-3 | TRBV19 | NA | NA
TGTGCCAGCAGCTCTAGGGGTAGTACGGGCACTGAAGCTTTCTTT | CASSSRGSTGTEAFF | TRBJ1-1 | TRBV7-2 | once | NA
TGCGCCAGCAGCCCACGCCGACAGGGGGCGAACACTGAAGCTTTCTTT | CASSPRRQGANTEAFF | TRBJ1-1 | TRBV5-1 | NA | TRBD1
TGCGCCAGCAGCCCTGGACAGGGGTACGGAAATGGCTACACCTTC | CASSPGQGYGNGYTF | TRBJ1-2 | TRBV5-1 | NA | TRBD1
TGTGCCAGTAGTATCCCACAGCCGTCCCATCAGCCCCAGCATTTT | CASSIPQPSHQPQHF | TRBJ1-5 | TRBV19 | once | NA
TGTGCCAGCAGCCAGGTGTCTGGAAACACCATATATTTT | CASSQVSGNTIYF | TRBJ1-3 | TRBV5-4 | NA | NA
TGTGCCTGGAGACACACCGGGGGCTACAATGAGCAGTTCTTC | CAWRHTGGYNEQFF | TRBJ2-1 | TRBV30 | NA | NA
TGCGCCAGCAGCCATCGGACAGGGGTAGAACTGTTTTTT | CASSHRTGVELFF | TRBJ1-4 | TRBV4-1 | NA | TRBD1
TGTGCCAGCAGCTTGGTTTTCGGACAGGGGGTAGCACTGAAGGCTTTCTTT | CASSLVFGQGVALKAFF | TRBJ1-1 | TRBV5-5 | NA | TRBD1
TGTGCCATCAGTGAGGGTACAGTTAACACTGAAGCTTTCTTT | CAISEGTVNTEAFF | TRBJ1-1 | TRBV10-3 | NA | NA
TGTGCCAGCAGCTTGGCGAGCGGGGGGGCCAAGAAAGAGACCCAGTACTTC | CASSLASGGAKKETQYF | TRBJ2-5 | TRBV5-4 | NA | TRBD2
TGTGCCAGCTCACCATACAGGGTGGGATTTAATGAAAAACTGTTTTTT | CASSPYRVGFNEKLFF | TRBJ1-4 | TRBV18 | NA | NA
TGTGCCAGCAGCTTATATGGGTGGGGGAGGACTGAAGCTTTCTTT | CASSLYGWGRTEAFF | TRBJ1-1 | TRBV7-2 | NA | NA
TGTGCCACTTCCCGGGACAGGGGCGCAGATACGCAGTATTTT | CATSRDRGADTQYF | TRBJ2-3 | TRBV3-1/TRBV3-2 | NA | TRBD1
TGCGCCAGCAGCTTCCGGGACAGCACTGAAGCTTTCTTT | CASSFRDSTEAFF | TRBJ1-1 | TRBV5-1 | NA | TRBD1